Listed below are T cell receptor beta chains from one sample, sequenced in a study of cytomegalovirus exposure and HLA in healthy donors. Some clones are missing from TCRdb's copy, which holds only in-frame ones; the method was immunoSEQ multiplex PCR. The sample contains some 140,000 clones, roughly 80% of which appear only once. Sequencing was carried out using PBMCs. The source of these receptors is a man aged 50 or older in good health and CMV-seronegative. Each CDR3 is given with its conserved first and last residue. The D gene is left open where the match is weak. Clone size is shown for a subset of rows, as once, few, many or a class of expanded clone.

TRBV5-1	TRBJ2-6	NA	NA	TGCGCCAGCAGCTTGACAGGGTCTGGGGCCAACGTCCTGACTTTC	CASSLTGSGANVLTF
TRBV29-1	TRBJ2-3	TRBD2	NA	TGCAGCGTGACAAGGACTAGCGGGAGTTCCGCAGATACGCAGTATTTT	CSVTRTSGSSADTQYF
TRBV18	TRBJ1-1	NA	NA	TGTGCCAGCCTCGGGGGAGGGTCGAACACTGAAGCTTTCTTT	CASLGGGSNTEAFF
TRBV6-5	TRBJ1-1	NA	NA	TGTGCCAGCAGTTTGTGGGAGAGCACTGAAGCTTTCTTT	CASSLWESTEAFF
TRBV29-1	TRBJ2-3	NA	NA	TGCAGCGTTGAAGTTCAGGCAGATACGCAGTATTTT	CSVEVQADTQYF
TRBV18	TRBJ2-7	NA	NA	TGTGCCAGCTCACCACCGGGACAACCCTACGAGCAGTACTTC	CASSPPGQPYEQYF
TRBV6-1	TRBJ1-4	NA	few	TGTGCCAGCAGTGGAGCTAGAGCGCGAGAAAAACTGTTTTTT	CASSGARAREKLFF
TRBV7-2	TRBJ2-7	NA	NA	TGTGCCAGCAGCTTAGTCGGGGTGAGCTCCTACGAGCAGTACTTC	CASSLVGVSSYEQYF
TRBV6-1	TRBJ1-5	NA	NA	TGTGCCAGCAGTGAAGTGTGGGGAGGGCAGCCCCAGCATTTT	CASSEVWGGQPQHF
TRBV6-5	TRBJ1-5	NA	NA	TGTGCCAGCAGTTACTCGGGGCGCAATCAGCCCCAGCATTTT	CASSYSGRNQPQHF
TRBV10-1	TRBJ2-3	NA	NA	TGCGCCAGCAGTGAGTCCCGAGTGTCTCGCACAGATACGCAGTATTTT	CASSESRVSRTDTQYF
TRBV6-6	TRBJ1-2	TRBD1	NA	TGTGCCAGCAGAGACCGATCGGGACAGGGGAACTATGGCTACACCTTC	CASRDRSGQGNYGYTF
TRBV7-2	TRBJ2-7	NA	NA	TGTGCCAGCAGCTTAGACAGGGGAGGAACCTACGAGCAGTACTTC	CASSLDRGGTYEQYF
TRBV28	TRBJ2-7	TRBD2	NA	TGTGCCAGCAACAATCTAGCGGGAGGGCCATCGGCCTACGAGCAGTACTTC	CASNNLAGGPSAYEQYF
TRBV28	TRBJ2-7	NA	NA	TGTGCCAGCAGGGGGGCTAGTCGGGGATCCGACGAGCAGTACTTC	CASRGASRGSDEQYF
TRBV6-6	TRBJ2-3	NA	NA	TGTGCCAGCAGTTACTTAACAGGGAGCACAGATACGCAGTATTTT	CASSYLTGSTDTQYF
TRBV25-1	TRBJ2-7	TRBD2	NA	TGTGCCAGCAGTGAATACGAGTCTAGCGGCTCCTACGAGCAGTACTTC	CASSEYESSGSYEQYF
TRBV10-3	TRBJ1-2	NA	NA	TGTGCCATCAGACCGACAGGTGACTCGGAGGGCTACACCTTC	CAIRPTGDSEGYTF
TRBV18	TRBJ2-7	NA	NA	TGTGCCAGCTCACCAACCAGTCCCCCCTACGAGCAGTACTTC	CASSPTSPPYEQYF
TRBV30	TRBJ1-5	TRBD1	NA	TGTGCCTGGAGTAAACTCTCCGGGACAGGGAGCAATCAGCCCCAGCATTTT	CAWSKLSGTGSNQPQHF
TRBV28	TRBJ1-4	NA	NA	TGTGCCAGCAGTTTTGTAATAAATGAAAAACTGTTTTTT	CASSFVINEKLFF
TRBV6-1	TRBJ2-2	TRBD1	NA	TGTGCCAGCGAAACCGCAACAGGGGGGAACGGGGAGCTGTTTTTT	CASETATGGNGELFF
TRBV6-6	TRBJ2-7	TRBD1	many	TGTGCCAGCAGTTACCGGGCAGGGGGATCCTACGAGCAGTACTTC	CASSYRAGGSYEQYF